The clone carrying this T cell receptor beta chain was seen many times. Its antigen is not identified. The sample is drawn from a study of T-cell reconstitution after alpha-beta-depleted transplantation in children. Study-wide results and limits: TCRbeta diversity was high at day 60 in some patients (a result of surviving recipient T cells and thymic progenitors). T-cell numbers and diversity, one year after transplant, stemmed largely from T cells that were newly produced. Roughly two months post-transplant, alpha-beta T cells reportedly originated from several hundred graft clones that had expanded.

Preparing the TCRbeta library involved the use of unique molecular identifiers. TCRdb re-called the PCR reads through MiXCR, storing one row per CDR3 protein. The sample lists roughly 240,000 distinct CDR3 sequences, around 7.8% occurring once. This CDR3 spans 13 amino acids. Germline CDR1 is LGHNA and CDR2 is YNFKEQ. V dropped 0 bases and J dropped 4 bases, with 7 bases sitting between them. The material sequenced was PBMCs, mostly from graft donor cells, taken 180 days after TCRalphabeta/CD19-depleted stem cell transplant. This receptor was taken from a male patient aged 10 to 17 who had a stem cell transplant for acute lymphoblastic leukemia, so the T cells may come from the graft donor. The chain couples TRBV4-2 to TRBJ2-7, with no clear D. The DNA of the CDR3 is TGTGCCAGCAGCCAAGATAAGCTTTACGAGCAGTACTTC. This codes for CASSQDKLYEQYF.